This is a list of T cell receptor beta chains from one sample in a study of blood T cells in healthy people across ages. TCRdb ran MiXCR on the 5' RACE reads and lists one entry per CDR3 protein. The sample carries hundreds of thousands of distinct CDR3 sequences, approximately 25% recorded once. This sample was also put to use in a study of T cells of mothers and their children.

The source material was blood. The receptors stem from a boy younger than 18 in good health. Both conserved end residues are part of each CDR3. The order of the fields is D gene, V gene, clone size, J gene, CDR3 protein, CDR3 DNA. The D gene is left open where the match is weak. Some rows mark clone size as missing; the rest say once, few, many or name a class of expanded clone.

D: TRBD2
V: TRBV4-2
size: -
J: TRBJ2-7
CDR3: CASSQDFGRNSYEQYF
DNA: TGTGCCAGCAGCCAGGATTTCGGGAGGAACTCCTACGAGCAGTACTTC

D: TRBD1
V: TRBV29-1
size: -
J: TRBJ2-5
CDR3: CSAAGGQGMETQYF
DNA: TGCAGCGCTGCCGGCGGACAGGGGATGGAGACCCAGTACTTC

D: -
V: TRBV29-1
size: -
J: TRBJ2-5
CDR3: CSVEEGAIQETQYF
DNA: TGCAGCGTTGAGGAGGGGGCAATCCAAGAGACCCAGTACTTC

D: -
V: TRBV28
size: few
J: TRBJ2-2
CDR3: CASRPAGFGTGELFF
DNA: TGTGCCAGCAGACCCGCGGGATTCGGGACCGGGGAGCTGTTTTTT

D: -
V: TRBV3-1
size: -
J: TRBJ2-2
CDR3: CASSQGEGITGELFF
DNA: TGTGCCAGCAGCCAAGGAGAGGGGATCACCGGGGAGCTGTTTTTT

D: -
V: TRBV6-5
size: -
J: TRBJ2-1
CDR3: CASSYSIGSSYNEQFF
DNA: TGTGCCAGCAGTTACTCGATCGGGAGCTCCTACAATGAGCAGTTCTTC

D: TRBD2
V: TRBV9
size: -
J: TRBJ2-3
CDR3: CASSAPSGGDTQYF
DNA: TGTGCCAGCAGCGCTCCTAGCGGGGGCGATACGCAGTATTTT

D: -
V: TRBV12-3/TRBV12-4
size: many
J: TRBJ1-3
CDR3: CASSRNTIYF
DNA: TGTGCCAGCAGCCGAAACACCATATATTTT

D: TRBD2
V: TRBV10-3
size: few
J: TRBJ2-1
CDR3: CAASPGTSGGATYDEQFF
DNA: TGTGCCGCAAGTCCCGGGACTAGCGGGGGGGCGACCTACGATGAGCAGTTCTTC

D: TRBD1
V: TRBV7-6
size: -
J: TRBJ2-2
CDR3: CASSLAPGGFGELFF
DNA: TGTGCCAGCAGCTTAGCCCCAGGGGGCTTCGGGGAGCTGTTTTTT

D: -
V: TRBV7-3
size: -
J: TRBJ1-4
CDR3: CASRPWGREKLFF
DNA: TGTGCCAGCAGGCCGTGGGGGAGAGAAAAACTGTTTTTT

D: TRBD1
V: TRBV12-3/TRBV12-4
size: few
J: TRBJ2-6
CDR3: CASSTGTGRMVYGANVLTF
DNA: TGTGCCAGCAGTACCGGGACAGGGAGGATGGTGTATGGGGCCAACGTCCTGACTTTC

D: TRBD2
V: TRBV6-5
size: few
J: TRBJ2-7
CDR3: CASSYSTSGSLPPYEQYF
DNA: TGTGCCAGCAGTTACTCGACTAGCGGCTCCTTACCACCCTACGAGCAGTACTTC

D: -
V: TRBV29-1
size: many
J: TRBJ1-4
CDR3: CSVGRATNEKLFF
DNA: TGCAGCGTTGGAAGGGCAACTAATGAAAAACTGTTTTTT

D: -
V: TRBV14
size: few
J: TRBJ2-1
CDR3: CASSRTGRNYNEQFF
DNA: TGTGCCAGCAGCCGAACGGGGCGGAACTACAATGAGCAGTTCTTC

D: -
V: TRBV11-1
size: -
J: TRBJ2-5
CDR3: CASSLLTDSEQETQYF
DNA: TGTGCCAGCAGCTTATTGACTGACTCGGAACAAGAGACCCAGTACTTC

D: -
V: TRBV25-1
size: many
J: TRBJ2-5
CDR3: CASSEAGHGPQETQYF
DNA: TGTGCCAGCAGTGAAGCGGGACACGGACCCCAAGAGACCCAGTACTTC

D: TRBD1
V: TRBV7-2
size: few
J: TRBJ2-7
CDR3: CASSLGDREHEQYF
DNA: TGTGCCAGCAGCTTAGGGGACAGGGAACACGAGCAGTACTTC

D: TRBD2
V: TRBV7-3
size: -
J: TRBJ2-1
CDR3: CASSLLGTTGEEQFF
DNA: TGTGCCAGCAGCTTATTAGGGACTACGGGTGAGGAGCAGTTCTTC

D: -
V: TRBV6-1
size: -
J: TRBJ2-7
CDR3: CASSEAFPEYEQYF
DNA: TGTGCCAGCAGTGAAGCATTCCCAGAATACGAGCAGTACTTC

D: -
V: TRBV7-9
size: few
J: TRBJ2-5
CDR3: CASRPSLLIQETQYF
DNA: TGTGCCAGCAGACCTAGTCTTCTTATACAAGAGACCCAGTACTTC

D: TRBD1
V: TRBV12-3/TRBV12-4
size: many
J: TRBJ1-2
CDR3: CASSSGQNYGYTF
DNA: TGTGCCAGCAGCTCGGGACAGAACTATGGCTACACCTTC

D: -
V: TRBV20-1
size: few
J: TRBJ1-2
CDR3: CSAGEQAYGYTF
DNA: TGCAGTGCTGGGGAACAGGCCTATGGCTACACCTTC

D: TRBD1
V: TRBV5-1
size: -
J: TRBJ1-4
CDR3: CASSPQGANEKLFF
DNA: TGCGCCAGCAGCCCACAGGGGGCTAATGAAAAACTGTTTTTT

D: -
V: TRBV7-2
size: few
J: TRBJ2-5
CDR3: CASSQQRQETQYF
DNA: TGTGCCAGCAGCCAACAGCGCCAAGAGACCCAGTACTTC

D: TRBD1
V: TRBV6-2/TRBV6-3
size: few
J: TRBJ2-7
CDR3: CASSWPPGQAYEQYF
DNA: TGTGCCAGCAGTTGGCCCCCGGGACAGGCCTACGAGCAGTACTTC

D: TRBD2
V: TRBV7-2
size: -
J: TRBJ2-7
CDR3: CASRASGSNEQYF
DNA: TGTGCCAGCAGGGCCAGCGGGAGCAACGAGCAGTACTTC

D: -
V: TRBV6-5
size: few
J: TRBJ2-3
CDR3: CASSSTEGTQYF
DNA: TGTGCCAGCAGTTCGACAGAGGGAACGCAGTATTTT

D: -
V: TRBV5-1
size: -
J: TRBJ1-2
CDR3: CASTVAGGGGYTF
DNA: TGCGCCAGCACCGTGGCCGGGGGCGGTGGCTACACCTTC

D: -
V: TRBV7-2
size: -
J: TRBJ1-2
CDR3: CASSSHREMVYGYTF
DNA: TGTGCCAGCAGCTCCCACAGGGAGATGGTCTATGGCTACACCTTC

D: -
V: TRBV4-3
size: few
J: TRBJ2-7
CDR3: CASSQVMWGASYEQYF
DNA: TGCGCCAGCAGCCAAGTAATGTGGGGGGCGTCCTACGAGCAGTACTTC

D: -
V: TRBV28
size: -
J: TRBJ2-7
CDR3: CASEGRGGYEQYF
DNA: TGTGCCAGCGAGGGGAGGGGGGGTTACGAGCAGTACTTC

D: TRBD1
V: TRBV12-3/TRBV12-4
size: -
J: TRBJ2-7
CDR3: CASRPEGTGPSEQYF
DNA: TGTGCCAGCAGGCCGGAGGGGACAGGACCCTCCGAGCAGTACTTC

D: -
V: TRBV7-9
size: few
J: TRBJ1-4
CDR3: CASSLSEGLEKLFF
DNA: TGTGCCAGCAGCTTATCGGAAGGTTTGGAAAAACTGTTTTTT

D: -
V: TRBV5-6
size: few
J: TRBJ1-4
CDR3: CASSLVGGEKLFF
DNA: TGTGCCAGCAGCTTGGTAGGCGGTGAAAAACTGTTTTTT

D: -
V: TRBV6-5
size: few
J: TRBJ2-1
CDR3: CASTGSTNEQFF
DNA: TGTGCCAGCACTGGCAGTACCAATGAGCAGTTCTTC

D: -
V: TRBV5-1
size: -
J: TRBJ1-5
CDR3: CASSYLGTGNQPQHF
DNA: TGCGCCAGCAGCTATCTGGGGACGGGCAATCAGCCCCAGCATTTT

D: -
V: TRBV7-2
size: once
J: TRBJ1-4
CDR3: CASSKTTNEKLFF
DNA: TGTGCCAGCAGCAAGACAACTAATGAAAAACTGTTTTTT

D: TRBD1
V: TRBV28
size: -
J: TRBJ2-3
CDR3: CASSPTGEEATDTQYF
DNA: TGTGCCAGCAGTCCAACAGGGGAAGAGGCCACAGATACGCAGTATTTT

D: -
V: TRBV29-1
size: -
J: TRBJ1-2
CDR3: CSNVEGGGGYGHTF
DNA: TGCAGCAACGTTGAGGGGGGCGGCGGCTATGGCCACACCTTC

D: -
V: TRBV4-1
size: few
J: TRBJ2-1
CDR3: CASSQGVQGGPYNEQFF
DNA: TGCGCCAGCAGCCAAGGGGTCCAGGGGGGCCCCTACAATGAGCAGTTCTTC

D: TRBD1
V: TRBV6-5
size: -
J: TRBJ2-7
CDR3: CASSLREDRGEQYF
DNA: TGTGCCAGCAGTTTACGGGAAGACAGGGGCGAGCAGTACTTC

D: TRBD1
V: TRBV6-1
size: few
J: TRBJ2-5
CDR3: CASSEIGQGRQTQYF
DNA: TGTGCCAGCAGTGAAATCGGACAGGGGCGACAGACCCAGTACTTC

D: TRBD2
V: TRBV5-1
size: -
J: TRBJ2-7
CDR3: CASSLVTPSGSAYEQYF
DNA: TGCGCCAGCAGCTTGGTTACCCCTAGCGGGAGTGCGTACGAGCAGTACTTC

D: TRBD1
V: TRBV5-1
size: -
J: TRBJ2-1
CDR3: CASSLLPPDPGQGAGEQFF
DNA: TGCGCCAGCAGCTTGCTCCCACCGGACCCGGGACAGGGGGCAGGTGAGCAGTTCTTC

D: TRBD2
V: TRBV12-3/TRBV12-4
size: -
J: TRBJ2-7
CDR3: CASGEGRSYEQYF
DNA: TGTGCCAGCGGGGAGGGCCGCTCCTACGAGCAGTACTTC

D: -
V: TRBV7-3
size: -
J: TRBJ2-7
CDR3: CASSSRAGGTSYEQYF
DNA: TGTGCCAGCAGCTCCCGGGCAGGGGGGACTTCCTACGAGCAGTACTTC

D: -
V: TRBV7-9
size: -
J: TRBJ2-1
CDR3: CASSPAYNERFF
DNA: TGTGCCAGCAGCCCAGCCTACAATGAGCGGTTCTTC

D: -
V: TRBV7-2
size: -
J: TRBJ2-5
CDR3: CASSLGASRVGAQYF
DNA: TGTGCCAGCAGCTTAGGTGCTAGCAGGGTAGGGGCCCAGTACTTC

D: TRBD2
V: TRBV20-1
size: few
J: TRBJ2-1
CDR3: CSAERLAGEGEQFF
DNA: TGCAGTGCTGAAAGACTAGCGGGAGAAGGTGAGCAGTTCTTC

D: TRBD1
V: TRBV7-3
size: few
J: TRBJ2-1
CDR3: CASSPLGGNYNEQFF
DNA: TGTGCCAGCAGCCCGCTAGGGGGCAACTACAATGAGCAGTTCTTC

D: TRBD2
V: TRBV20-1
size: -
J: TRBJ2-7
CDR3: CSARGLAGSHEQYF
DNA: TGCAGTGCAAGAGGACTAGCGGGATCACACGAGCAGTACTTC

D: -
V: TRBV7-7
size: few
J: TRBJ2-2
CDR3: CASSSGASNTGELFF
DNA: TGTGCTAGCAGCTCTGGAGCCTCAAACACCGGGGAGCTGTTTTTT

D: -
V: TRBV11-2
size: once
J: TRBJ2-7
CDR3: CASSLVGSAYEQYF
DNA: TGTGCCAGCAGCTTAGTGGGCTCAGCCTACGAGCAGTACTTC

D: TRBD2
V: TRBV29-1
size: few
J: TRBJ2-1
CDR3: CSVGGRGFYGTSGRGEQFF
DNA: TGCAGCGTTGGAGGCAGGGGGTTCTATGGGACTAGCGGGAGGGGTGAGCAGTTCTTC